This T cell receptor (beta chain) was sequenced for a study of monozygotic twins with cystic fibrosis. Findings and limits, study-wide: The repertoire was suggested to be naive-dominated, clonality median around 0.0093.

Concerning this clone itself: Its antigen is undetermined.

Method: immunoSEQ multiplex PCR; TCRdb's copy keeps in-frame clones and lacks some. Here the sample spans approximately 11,000 clones, 65% to 90% being singletons. V gave up 5 bases and J gave up 3 bases; unmatched junction bases: 6. Germline CDR1 is LNHDA and CDR2 is SQIVND (reference sequence). The CDR3 runs 15 residues. This sequence joins TRBV19 and TRBJ2-1, with TRBD2 identical over 8 bases. The receptor was isolated from a man aged 18 to 30 with cystic fibrosis. Input material: blood. CDR3 sequence (DNA): TGTGCCAGTAGTTTAACCGGGACTAGCTACAATGAGCAGTTCTTC. Protein product: CASSLTGTSYNEQFF.